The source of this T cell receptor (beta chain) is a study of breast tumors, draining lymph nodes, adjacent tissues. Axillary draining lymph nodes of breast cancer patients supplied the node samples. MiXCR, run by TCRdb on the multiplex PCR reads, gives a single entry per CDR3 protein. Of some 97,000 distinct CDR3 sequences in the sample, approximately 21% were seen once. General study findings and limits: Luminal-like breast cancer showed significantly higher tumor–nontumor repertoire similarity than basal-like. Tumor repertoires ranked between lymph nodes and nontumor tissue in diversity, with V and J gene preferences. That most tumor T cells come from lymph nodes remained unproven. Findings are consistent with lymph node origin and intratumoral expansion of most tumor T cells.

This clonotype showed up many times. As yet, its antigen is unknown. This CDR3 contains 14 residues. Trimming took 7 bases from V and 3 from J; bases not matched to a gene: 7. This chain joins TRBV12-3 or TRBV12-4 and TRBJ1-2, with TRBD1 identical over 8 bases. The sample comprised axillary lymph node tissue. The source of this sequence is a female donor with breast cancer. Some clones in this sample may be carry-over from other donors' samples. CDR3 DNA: TGTGCCAGCACCGTGGGACAGGTAGACTATGGCTACACCTTC. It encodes CASTVGQVDYGYTF.